A selection of T cell receptor beta chains follows, all from one sample in a study of blood T cell repertoires in COVID-19. The method was immunoSEQ multiplex PCR; TCRdb's version includes in-frame clones alone and lacks a portion of them. The sample lists 200,000 to 250,000 clones, under 85% occurring once. Input material: peripheral blood. Every receptor here comes from a human donor in a cohort sampled during active COVID-19. Each CDR3 is given with its conserved first and last residue. D genes are given only for firm matches. Not all rows give a size; the values are once, few, many and, for expanded clones, a class.

J gene	D gene	V gene	clone size	CDR3 DNA	CDR3 protein
TRBJ2-2	TRBD1	TRBV5-6	-	TGTGCCAGCAGCGAAACAGGGGGCCCCAACACCGGGGAGCTGTTTTTT	CASSETGGPNTGELFF
TRBJ1-2	TRBD1	TRBV18	-	TGTGCCAGCTCCCCTGGGACAGGGGGCGACTATGGCTACACCTTC	CASSPGTGGDYGYTF
TRBJ1-2	TRBD1	TRBV5-4	few	TGTGCCAGCAGCCCTGGGACAGTAGCTAACTATGGCTACACCTTC	CASSPGTVANYGYTF
TRBJ2-1	TRBD2	TRBV10-3	few	TGTGCCACCCGTGAACGGCTAGCGGGGGTGTTGAATGAGCAGTTCTTC	CATRERLAGVLNEQFF
TRBJ2-6	-	TRBV6-5	-	TGTGCCAGCAGTACAGGGAACTCTGGGGCCAACGTCCTGACTTTC	CASSTGNSGANVLTF
TRBJ2-3	TRBD2	TRBV5-1	once	TGCGCCAGCAGCTTGGTGGTAGCGGGAGTAGGATCAGATACGCAGTATTTT	CASSLVVAGVGSDTQYF
TRBJ2-7	-	TRBV5-1	-	TGCGCCAGCAGCTTGTCGGGTACTTCCTACGAGCAGTACTTC	CASSLSGTSYEQYF
TRBJ1-5	-	TRBV5-1	-	TGCGCCAGCAGCCCGGACAGCTATAGCAATCAGCCCCAGCATTTT	CASSPDSYSNQPQHF
TRBJ2-2	-	TRBV6-5	-	TGTGCCAGCAGCTTAAACTTCGGGGAGCTGTTTTTT	CASSLNFGELFF
TRBJ2-7	-	TRBV5-4	-	TGTGCCAGCAGCTTGGCCCACAACCGTATCTCCTACGAGCAGTACTTC	CASSLAHNRISYEQYF
TRBJ1-5	-	TRBV9	-	TGTGCCAGCAGCGTAGTCCCCGGTCAGCCCCAGCATTTT	CASSVVPGQPQHF
TRBJ2-7	TRBD2	TRBV5-1	-	TGCGCCAGCAGCCTCGGGACTACCTCCTACGAGCAGTACTTC	CASSLGTTSYEQYF
TRBJ2-7	-	TRBV7-9	-	TGTGCCAGCAGCTCTGACTTCTCCTACGAGCAGTACTTC	CASSSDFSYEQYF
TRBJ2-3	-	TRBV6-1	-	TGTGCCAGCAGTGAAGTCGACAGAAAGAGGGATACGCAGTATTTT	CASSEVDRKRDTQYF
TRBJ2-5	TRBD2	TRBV5-4	once	TGTGCCAGCAGCCCCCGACTAGCGGGGCTCCAAGAGACCCAGTACTTC	CASSPRLAGLQETQYF
TRBJ1-1	-	TRBV14	-	TGTGCCAGCAGCCAGATTCGGGGGAACACTGAAGCTTTCTTT	CASSQIRGNTEAFF
TRBJ2-1	TRBD1	TRBV19	-	TGTGCCAGTAGTATACAGACAGGGAGTTCCTACAATGAGCAGTTCTTC	CASSIQTGSSYNEQFF
TRBJ1-2	-	TRBV25-1	-	TGTGCCAGCAGAGGGGGGGGTGGCTACACCTTC	CASRGGGGYTF
TRBJ1-5	-	TRBV6-2/TRBV6-3	medium-sized	TGTGCCAGCAGCCCCTCCTTAAATCAGCCCCAGCATTTT	CASSPSLNQPQHF
TRBJ1-2	TRBD1	TRBV9	once	TGTGCCAGCAGCAAAGAAGACAGGGCCGGCTATGGCTACACCTTC	CASSKEDRAGYGYTF
TRBJ2-4	TRBD1	TRBV30	-	TGTGCCTGGAGGGAACCGGGACAGAACATTCAGTACTTC	CAWREPGQNIQYF
TRBJ2-7	-	TRBV5-1	-	TGCGCCAGCAGCCCTCGCGCCTACGAGCAGTACTTC	CASSPRAYEQYF
TRBJ1-2	TRBD1	TRBV6-4	-	TGTGCCAGCAGTGACATCTTTCGGGACAGGGGATTATCTATCGTGGGCTACACCTTC	CASSDIFRDRGLSIVGYTF
TRBJ1-2	TRBD1	TRBV6-1	-	TGTGCCAGCAGTGAAATGCCGGGACAGGGCTATGGCTACACCTTC	CASSEMPGQGYGYTF
TRBJ2-2	-	TRBV6-5	-	TGTGCCAGCAGAAAGTCCCCAGGGTACGCCGGGGAGCTGTTTTTT	CASRKSPGYAGELFF
TRBJ1-3	TRBD1	TRBV18	-	TGTGCCAGCTCGACAGGGCGAGGAAACACCATATATTTT	CASSTGRGNTIYF
TRBJ1-5	-	TRBV5-1	-	TGCGCCAGCAGCTTGGGAGGTTATAGCAATCAGCCCCAGCATTTT	CASSLGGYSNQPQHF
TRBJ2-6	TRBD1	TRBV15	-	TGTGCCACCAGCACGGGACAGGTTTCCCTCTCTGGGGCCAACGTCCTGACTTTC	CATSTGQVSLSGANVLTF
TRBJ2-1	-	TRBV28	-	TGTGCCAGCAGTTTAGGAGGGGCCGTTTGGAATGAGCAGTTCTTC	CASSLGGAVWNEQFF
TRBJ2-3	-	TRBV5-4	-	TGTGCCAGCAGCTGGGGGGGCGGAGTATCCACAGATACGCAGTATTTT	CASSWGGGVSTDTQYF
TRBJ1-2	-	TRBV19	-	TGTGCCAGTAGTATAAGGGGTAACTATGGCTACACCTTC	CASSIRGNYGYTF
TRBJ2-7	-	TRBV28	-	TGTGCCAGCAGTGCCCGGGTTTACGAGCAGTACTTC	CASSARVYEQYF
TRBJ2-3	TRBD2	TRBV19	-	TGTGCCAGTAGCCGATCGACTAGCGGGAGCACAGATACGCAGTATTTT	CASSRSTSGSTDTQYF
TRBJ2-7	TRBD1	TRBV5-1	-	TGCGCCAGCAGCTTGATAAACAGGGGGCAAGACGAGCAGTACTTC	CASSLINRGQDEQYF
TRBJ1-1	-	TRBV19	once	TGTGCCAGTAGTCCTTATGGGGGGGAAACTGAAGCTTTCTTT	CASSPYGGETEAFF
TRBJ1-4	-	TRBV12-3/TRBV12-4	-	TGTGCCAGCAGCTCTCTCAATGAAAAACTGTTTTTT	CASSSLNEKLFF
TRBJ2-3	TRBD2	TRBV2	-	TGTGCCAGCAGCGAACCCGGGACTAGCGGTTCTAGCACAGATACGCAGTATTTT	CASSEPGTSGSSTDTQYF
TRBJ2-2	-	TRBV5-1	-	TGCGCCAGCAGCTTGCGGGCAGGGATCCGTACCGGGGAGCTGTTTTTT	CASSLRAGIRTGELFF
TRBJ1-5	-	TRBV6-6	-	TGTGCCAGCAGTTACTCGGAGGGAAGGCATCAGCCCCAGCATTTT	CASSYSEGRHQPQHF
TRBJ2-5	TRBD2	TRBV18	-	TGTGCCAGCTCACCACCAGACGGGGGGACTAGCGGGGCGGAGACCCAGTACTTC	CASSPPDGGTSGAETQYF
TRBJ1-1	-	TRBV18	-	TGTGCCAGCTCAGTTGACAGGAACACTGAAGCTTTCTTT	CASSVDRNTEAFF
TRBJ2-7	TRBD1	TRBV6-5	-	TGTGCCAGCAGGCCGGGACAGGGGGTTTCCTACGAGCAGTACTTC	CASRPGQGVSYEQYF